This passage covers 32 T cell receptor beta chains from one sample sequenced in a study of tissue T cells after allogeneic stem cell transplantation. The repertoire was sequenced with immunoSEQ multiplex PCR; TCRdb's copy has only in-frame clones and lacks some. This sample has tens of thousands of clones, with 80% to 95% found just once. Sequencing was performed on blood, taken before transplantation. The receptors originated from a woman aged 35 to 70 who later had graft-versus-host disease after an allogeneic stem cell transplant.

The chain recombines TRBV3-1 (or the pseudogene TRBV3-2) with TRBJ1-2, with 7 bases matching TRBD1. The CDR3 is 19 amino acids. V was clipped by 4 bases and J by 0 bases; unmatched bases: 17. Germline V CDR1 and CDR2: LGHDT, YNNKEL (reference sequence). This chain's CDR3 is CASSRNLLSTGASNYGYTF. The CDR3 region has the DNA TGTGCCAGCAGCCGGAACCTACTATCAACAGGGGCCTCTAACTATGGCTACACCTTC.

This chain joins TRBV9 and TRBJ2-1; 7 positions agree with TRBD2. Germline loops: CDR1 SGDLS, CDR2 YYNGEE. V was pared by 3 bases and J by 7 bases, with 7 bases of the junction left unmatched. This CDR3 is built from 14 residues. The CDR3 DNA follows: TGTGCCAGCAGCGCGAGCGGGATACCAAATGAGCAGTTCTTC. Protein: CASSASGIPNEQFF. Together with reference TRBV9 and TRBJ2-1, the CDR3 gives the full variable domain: DSGVTQTPKHLITATGQRVTLRCSPRSGDLSVYWYQQSLDQGLQFLIQYYNGEERAKGNILERFSAQQFPDLHSELNLSSLELGDSALYFCASSASGIPNEQFFGPGTRLTVL.

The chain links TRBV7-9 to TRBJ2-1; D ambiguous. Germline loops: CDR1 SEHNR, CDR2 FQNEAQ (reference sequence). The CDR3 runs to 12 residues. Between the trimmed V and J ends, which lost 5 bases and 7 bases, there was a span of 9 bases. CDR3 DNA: TGTGCCAGCAGCCACCTTGCGAATGAGCAGTTCTTC. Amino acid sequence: CASSHLANEQFF.

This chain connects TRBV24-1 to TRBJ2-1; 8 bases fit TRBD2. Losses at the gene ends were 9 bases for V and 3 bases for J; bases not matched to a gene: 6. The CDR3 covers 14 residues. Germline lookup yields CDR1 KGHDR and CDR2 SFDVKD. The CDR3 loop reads CATSTSGHYNEQFF. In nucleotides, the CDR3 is TGTGCCACCTCAACTAGCGGACACTACAATGAGCAGTTCTTC.

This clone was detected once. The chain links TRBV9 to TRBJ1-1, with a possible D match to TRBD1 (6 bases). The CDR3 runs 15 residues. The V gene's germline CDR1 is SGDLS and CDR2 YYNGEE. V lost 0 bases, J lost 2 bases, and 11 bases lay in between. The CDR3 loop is CASSVASTGNTEAFF. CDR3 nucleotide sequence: TGTGCCAGCAGCGTAGCGTCGACAGGTAACACTGAAGCTTTCTTT. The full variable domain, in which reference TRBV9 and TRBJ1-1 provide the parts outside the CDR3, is DSGVTQTPKHLITATGQRVTLRCSPRSGDLSVYWYQQSLDQGLQFLIQYYNGEERAKGNILERFSAQQFPDLHSELNLSSLELGDSALYFCASSVASTGNTEAFFGQGTRLTVV.

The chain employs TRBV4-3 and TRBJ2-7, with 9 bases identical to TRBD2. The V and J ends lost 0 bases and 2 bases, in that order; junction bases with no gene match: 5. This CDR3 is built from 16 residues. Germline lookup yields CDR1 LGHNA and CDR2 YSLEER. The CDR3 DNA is TGCGCCAGCAGCCAAGATGTGGCGGGGGGGCCCTACGAGCAGTACTTC. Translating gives CASSQDVAGGPYEQYF.

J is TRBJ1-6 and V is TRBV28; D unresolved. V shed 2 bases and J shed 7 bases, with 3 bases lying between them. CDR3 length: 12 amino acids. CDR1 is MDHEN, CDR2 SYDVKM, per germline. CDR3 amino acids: CASSLNNSPLHF. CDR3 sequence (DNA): TGTGCCAGCAGTTTAAACAATTCACCCCTCCACTTT.

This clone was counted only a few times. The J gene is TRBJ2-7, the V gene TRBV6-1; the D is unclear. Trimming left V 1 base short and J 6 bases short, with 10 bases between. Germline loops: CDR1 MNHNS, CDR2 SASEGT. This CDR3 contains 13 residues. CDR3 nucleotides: TGTGCCAGCAGTGAAGGGGTTTGGGCCGAGCAGTACTTC. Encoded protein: CASSEGVWAEQYF.

The chain's CDR3 is CASSFGTRYGYTF. The CDR3 bases are TGTGCCAGTTCGTTCGGGACACGATATGGCTACACCTTC. The chain links TRBV19 to TRBJ1-2, with D perhaps TRBD1 (6 bases). This CDR3 is 13 amino acids long. With 8 bases removed from V and 5 bases from J, the gap between germline ends came to 15 bases. Germline assignment: CDR1 LNHDA and CDR2 SQIVND (reference sequence).

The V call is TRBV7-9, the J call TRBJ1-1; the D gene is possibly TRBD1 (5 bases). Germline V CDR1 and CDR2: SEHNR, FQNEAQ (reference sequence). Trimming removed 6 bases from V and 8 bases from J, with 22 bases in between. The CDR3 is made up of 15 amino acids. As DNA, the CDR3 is TGTGCCAGCAGTAGCGTCCGGGACGGCTCCGTAGAAGCTTTCTTT. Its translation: CASSSVRDGSVEAFF.

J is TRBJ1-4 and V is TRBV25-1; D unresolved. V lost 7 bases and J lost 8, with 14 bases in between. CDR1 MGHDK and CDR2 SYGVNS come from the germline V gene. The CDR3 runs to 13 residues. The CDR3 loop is CASKKGNSEKLFF. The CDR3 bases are TGTGCCAGCAAGAAGGGTAACAGCGAAAAACTGTTTTTT.

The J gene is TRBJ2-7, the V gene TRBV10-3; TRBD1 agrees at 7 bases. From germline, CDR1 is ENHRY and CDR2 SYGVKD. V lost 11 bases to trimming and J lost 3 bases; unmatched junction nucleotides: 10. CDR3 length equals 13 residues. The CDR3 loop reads CAATGTDHYEQYF. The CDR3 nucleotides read TGTGCCGCCACCGGGACAGACCACTACGAGCAGTACTTC.

CDR3 sequence reads: CASSPGGEQYF. CDR3 coding DNA: TGTGCCAGCAGCCCGGGGGGGGAGCAGTACTTC. The V and J genes are TRBV5-4 and TRBJ2-7; 8 positions agree with TRBD2. Germline CDR1 is SGHNT and CDR2 is YYREEE (reference sequence). This CDR3 has 11 amino acids. With V trimmed by 4 bases and J by 7 bases, 1 base remained unmatched. Full variable domain (rest looked up from reference TRBV5-4 and TRBJ2-7): ETGVTQSPTHLIKTRGQQVTLRCSSQSGHNTVSWYQQALGQGPQFIFQYYREEENGRGNFPPRFSGLQFPNYSSELNVNALELDDSALYLCASSPGGEQYFGPGTRLTVT.

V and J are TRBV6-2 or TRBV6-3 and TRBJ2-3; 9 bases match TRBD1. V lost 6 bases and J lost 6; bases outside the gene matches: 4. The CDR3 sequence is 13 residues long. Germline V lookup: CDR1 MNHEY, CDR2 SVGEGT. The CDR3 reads CASSLTGGDTQYF. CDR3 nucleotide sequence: TGTGCCAGCAGCTTAACAGGGGGCGATACGCAGTATTTT.

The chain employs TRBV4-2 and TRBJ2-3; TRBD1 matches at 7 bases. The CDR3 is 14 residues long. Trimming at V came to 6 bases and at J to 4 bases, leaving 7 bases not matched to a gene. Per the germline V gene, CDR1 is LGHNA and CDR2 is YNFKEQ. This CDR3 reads CASSRGGPSDTQYF. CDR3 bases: TGTGCCAGCAGTCGAGGGGGCCCGTCAGATACGCAGTATTTT.

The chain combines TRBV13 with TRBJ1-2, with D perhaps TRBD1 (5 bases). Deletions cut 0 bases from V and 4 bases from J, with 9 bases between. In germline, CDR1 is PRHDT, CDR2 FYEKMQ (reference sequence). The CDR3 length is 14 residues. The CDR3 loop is CASSLGRGGYGYTF. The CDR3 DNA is TGTGCCAGCAGCTTAGGTCGGGGGGGCTATGGCTACACCTTC.

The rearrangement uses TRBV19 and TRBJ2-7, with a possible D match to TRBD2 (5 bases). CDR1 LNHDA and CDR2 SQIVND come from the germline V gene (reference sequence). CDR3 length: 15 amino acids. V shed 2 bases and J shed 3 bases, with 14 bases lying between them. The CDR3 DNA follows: TGTGCCAGTAGTATAATAGACGCGGGTGACTACGAGCAGTACTTC. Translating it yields CASSIIDAGDYEQYF.

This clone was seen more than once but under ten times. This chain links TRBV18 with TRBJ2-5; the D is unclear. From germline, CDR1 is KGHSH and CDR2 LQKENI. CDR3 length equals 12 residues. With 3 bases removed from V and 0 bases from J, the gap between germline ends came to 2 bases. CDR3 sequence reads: CASSPYQETQYF. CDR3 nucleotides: TGTGCCAGCTCACCGTACCAAGAGACCCAGTACTTC. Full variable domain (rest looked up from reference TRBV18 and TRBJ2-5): NAGVMQNPRHLVRRRGQEARLRCSPMKGHSHVYWYRQLPEEGLKFMVYLQKENIIDESGMPKERFSAEFPKEGPSILRIQQVVRGDSAAYFCASSPYQETQYFGPGTRLLVL.

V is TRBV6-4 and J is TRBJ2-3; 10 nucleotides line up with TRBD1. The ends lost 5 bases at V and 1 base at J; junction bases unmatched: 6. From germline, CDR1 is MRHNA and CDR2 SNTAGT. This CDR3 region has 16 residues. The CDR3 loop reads CASSSGQGPRTDTQYF. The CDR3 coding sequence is TGTGCCAGCAGTTCGGGACAGGGGCCCCGCACAGATACGCAGTATTTT.

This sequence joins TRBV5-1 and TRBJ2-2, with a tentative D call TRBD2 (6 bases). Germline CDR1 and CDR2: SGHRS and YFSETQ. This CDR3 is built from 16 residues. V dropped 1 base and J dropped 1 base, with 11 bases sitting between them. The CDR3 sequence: CASSLLLAENTGELFF. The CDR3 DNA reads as TGCGCCAGCAGCTTGTTATTAGCGGAGAACACCGGGGAGCTGTTTTTT.

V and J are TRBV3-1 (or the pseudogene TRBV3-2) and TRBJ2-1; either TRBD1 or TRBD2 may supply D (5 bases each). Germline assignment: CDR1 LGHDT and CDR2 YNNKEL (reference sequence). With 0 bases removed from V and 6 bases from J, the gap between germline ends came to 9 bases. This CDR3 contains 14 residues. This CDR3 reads CASSQERGLNEQFF. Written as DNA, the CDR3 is TGTGCCAGCAGCCAAGAACGGGGCCTCAATGAGCAGTTCTTC.

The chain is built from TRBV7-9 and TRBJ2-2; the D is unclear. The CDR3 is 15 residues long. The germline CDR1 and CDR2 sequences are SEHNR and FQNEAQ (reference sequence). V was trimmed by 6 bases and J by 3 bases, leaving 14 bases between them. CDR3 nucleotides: TGTGCCAGCAGAAAAACCATCAGCGACACCGGGGAGCTGTTTTTT. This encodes CASRKTISDTGELFF.

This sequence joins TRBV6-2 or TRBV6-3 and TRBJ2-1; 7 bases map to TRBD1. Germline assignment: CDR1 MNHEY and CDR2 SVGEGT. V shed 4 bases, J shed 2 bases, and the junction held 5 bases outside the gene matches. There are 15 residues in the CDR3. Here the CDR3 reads CASSSTGVPYNEQFF. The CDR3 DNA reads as TGTGCCAGCAGTTCTACAGGGGTTCCCTACAATGAGCAGTTCTTC.

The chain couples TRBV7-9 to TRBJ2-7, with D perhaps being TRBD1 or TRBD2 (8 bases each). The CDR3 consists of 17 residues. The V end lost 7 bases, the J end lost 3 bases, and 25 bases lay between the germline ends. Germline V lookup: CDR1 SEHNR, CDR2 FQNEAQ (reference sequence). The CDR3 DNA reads TGTGCCAGCACCCCCCCCGGGGGGGCAGGGGGCATCTACGAGCAGTACTTC. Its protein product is CASTPPGGAGGIYEQYF.

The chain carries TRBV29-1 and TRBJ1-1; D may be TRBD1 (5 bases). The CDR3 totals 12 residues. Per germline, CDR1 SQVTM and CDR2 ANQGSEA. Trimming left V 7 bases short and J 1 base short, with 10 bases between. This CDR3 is CSGRTPNTEAFF. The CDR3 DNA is TGCAGCGGGAGGACACCGAACACTGAAGCTTTCTTT.

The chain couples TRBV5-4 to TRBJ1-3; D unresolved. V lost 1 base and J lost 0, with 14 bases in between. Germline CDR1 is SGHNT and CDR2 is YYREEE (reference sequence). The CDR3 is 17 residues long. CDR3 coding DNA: TGTGCCAGCAGCTTGTCTTTCGGACGAAACTCTGGAAACACCATATATTTT. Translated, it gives CASSLSFGRNSGNTIYF.

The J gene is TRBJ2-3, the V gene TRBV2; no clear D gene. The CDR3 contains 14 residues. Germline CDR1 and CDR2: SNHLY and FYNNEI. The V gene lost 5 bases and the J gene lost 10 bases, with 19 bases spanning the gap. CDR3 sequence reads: CASSLTETLVAQYF. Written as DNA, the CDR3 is TGTGCCAGCAGTCTCACGGAGACTCTGGTCGCGCAGTATTTT.

The CDR3 sequence is CASSSGTANTGELFF. CDR3 bases: TGTGCCAGCTCCTCCGGGACAGCGAACACCGGGGAGCTGTTTTTT. The chain joins TRBV6-4 to TRBJ2-2, with 7 bases fitting TRBD1. V was pared by 8 bases and J by 0 bases, with 6 bases of the junction left unmatched. The CDR3 contains 15 residues. Germline V gives CDR1 MRHNA, CDR2 SNTAGT.

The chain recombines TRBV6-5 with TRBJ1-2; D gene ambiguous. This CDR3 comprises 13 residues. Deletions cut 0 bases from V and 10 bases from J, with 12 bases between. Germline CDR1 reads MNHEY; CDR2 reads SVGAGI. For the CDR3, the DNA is TGTGCCAGCAGTTACTCATGGGAGCTAGACTACACCTTC. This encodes CASSYSWELDYTF.

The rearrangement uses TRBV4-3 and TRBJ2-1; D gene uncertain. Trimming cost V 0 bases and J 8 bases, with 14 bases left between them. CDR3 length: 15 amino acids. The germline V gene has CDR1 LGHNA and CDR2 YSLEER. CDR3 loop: CASSQEVLSGDEQFF. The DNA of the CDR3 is TGCGCCAGCAGCCAAGAAGTCCTTAGTGGCGATGAGCAGTTCTTC.

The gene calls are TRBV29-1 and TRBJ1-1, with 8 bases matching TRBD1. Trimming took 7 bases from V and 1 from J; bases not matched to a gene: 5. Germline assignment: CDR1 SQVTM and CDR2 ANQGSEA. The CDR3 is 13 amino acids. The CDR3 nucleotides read TGCAGCGCCACAGGGGGGGAGAACACTGAAGCTTTCTTT. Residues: CSATGGENTEAFF.

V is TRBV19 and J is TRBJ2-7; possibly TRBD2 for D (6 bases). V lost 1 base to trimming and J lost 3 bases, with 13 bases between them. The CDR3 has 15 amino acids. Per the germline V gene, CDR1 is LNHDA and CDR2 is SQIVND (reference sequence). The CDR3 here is CASSIAPGLIYEQYF. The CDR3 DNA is TGTGCCAGTAGTATAGCCCCGGGACTGATCTACGAGCAGTACTTC.